The sequence of this T cell receptor beta chain was determined in a study of kidney transplant recipient with SARS-CoV-2 infection. The germline gives CDR1 KGHDR, CDR2 SFDVKD. With V trimmed by 2 bases and J by 2 bases, 5 bases remained unmatched. There are 16 residues in the CDR3. TCRdb fed the reads into MiXCR, producing one record per CDR3 protein. The sample gives approximately 240,000 distinct CDR3 sequences, around 28% of which show up once; under 9.5% is in the top ten. This TCR was sampled from a young adult male patient who had COVID-19 and was a kidney transplant recipient. Some T cells could come from the graft donor. The sample consisted of a blood sample, taken at baseline and on roughly day 110 from a kidney transplant recipient. The chain uses TRBV24-1 and TRBJ2-3; 8 bases are shared with TRBD2. This CDR3 reads CATSDSLADPTDTQYF. The DNA for the CDR3 is TGTGCCACCAGTGATTCACTAGCGGACCCCACAGATACGCAGTATTTT.